This T cell receptor (beta chain) is drawn from a study of response to subunit inactivated influenza vaccine listed by TCRdb under 2018. The study in broad terms: Deep quantitative profiling of the T cell receptor repertoire was used in the study to follow responses to a trivalent subunit inactivated influenza vaccine. On the study overall, not on this receptor specifically: According to the authors, only a limited number of new T cells may be recruited by each seasonal influenza vaccination.

Libraries were constructed by RT-PCR. The sequencer was an Illumina HiSeq 2500. The raw public data were reprocessed by TCRdb itself: fastp quality trimming at Q25, MiXCR clonotype calling, in-frame beta chains only. Rows with a matching CDR3 protein are joined into one entry that keeps the most common DNA and genes. Here the sample has about 620,000 distinct CDR3 sequences; 11% occur a single time. The top ten clonotypes cover roughly 11% of the sample. Regarding this clonotype: Its antigen is not yet known. Base quality data are lacking; no much larger clone is found one base away.

In addition, the sample was reused for a study of T cells expressing NK-cell markers. Drawing on the second study: 5'RACE template switching, by which a universal primer site and unique molecular identifiers were added, was used to make TCR beta cDNA libraries. In sorted CD3+CD56+NKG2C+, CD3+CD56+NKG2C- and CD3+CD56-NKG2C+ T-cell subsets from 8 or 9 donors, TCR beta-chain repertoires were profiled. Among the eight sequenced donors, seven were HCMV-seropositive and one was HCMV-seronegative. To restrict sorting to alphabetaTCR-expressing T cells, an anti-gammadeltaTCR antibody was added in several experiments. In six donors, the dominant CD3+CD56+NKG2C+ clonotypes were found to rank among the top 10 CD8+ clonotypes and to make up 1.0-7.0% of CD8+ T cells. Those dominant clonotypes were again the most abundant among CD3+CD56-NKG2C+ cells in several donors, at roughly 25-65%. Whether the expanded NKG2C-expressing T cell clones were specific for HCMV antigens remained unclear. The study sequenced eight donors, all healthy volunteers chosen at random: three men and five women. To determine HCMV serostatus, a commercial ELISA kit was used to detect HCMV-specific IgG in serum. Peripheral blood mononuclear cells were isolated from blood by Ficoll density gradient centrifugation. For about 6 donors, bulk peripheral blood T-cell repertoires were additionally sequenced from unsorted PBMC. Synthesis of cDNA was primed from the TCR beta constant segment and was followed by two consecutive PCR amplification steps. Illumina HiSeq 2000/2500, MiSeq or NextSeq was used to sequence libraries as 2 x 150 bp reads. Reads were demultiplexed and grouped by UMI with MIGEC, and clonotypes were assembled and quantified with MiTCR. To exclude erroneous sequences, only TCR cDNA sequences supported by at least two reads were retained. Downstream repertoire analysis used the tcR package, and clonotypes were matched across fractions by CDR3 nucleotide sequence plus V segment. VDJmatch was used to annotate antigen specificity against VDJdb, with one amino acid substitution allowed in CDR3.

The origin of this receptor is a man aged 50-60 years who received an inactivated influenza vaccine. Donor details come from another sample of the same person, matched by shared clones. Sequences were derived from PBMCs from blood, sampled on the day of vaccination.

The bases read TGTGCCAGCAGTGTCCCCGGGGGAACTAATGAAAAACTGTTTTTT. This gives the protein CASSVPGGTNEKLFF. In this chain, TRBV25-1 is recombined with TRBJ1-4; possibly the D gene is TRBD1, per 5 matching bases. Measured from the cysteine to the phenylalanine, the CDR3 is 15 residues long. Only CDR3 DNA is held: 45 bases, read in frame from base 1. As encoded in the germline V gene, CDR1 is MGHDK while CDR2 is SYGVNS. V loses 4 bases of germline sequence and J loses 1 base, and the interval between the two ends is 10 bases.